The T cell receptor beta chain under discussion was sequenced for a study of T cells in Graves' hyperthyroidism and ophthalmopathy. Diagnostic decisions used clinical symptoms, serum thyroxine and TRAb, thyroid ultrasound and orbital computed tomography. Amplification of TCR beta CDR3 regions used RNA as the template. TCR CDR3 regions were first amplified by RT-PCR with HTBI primers. TCRdb fed the multiplex PCR reads into MiXCR, producing one record per CDR3 protein. The sample lists roughly 580,000 distinct CDR3 sequences, 46% occurring once. Germline V lookup: CDR1 DFQATT, CDR2 SNEGSKA (reference sequence). The CDR3 is 14 residues long. This clonotype was observed a single time. Possible read error: a much larger clone is one base away.

The specimen was peripheral blood or thyroid tissue (not recorded which). The chain employs TRBV20-1 and TRBJ2-6; perhaps D is TRBD1 or TRBD2 (5 bases each). This TCR came from a woman between 18 and 29 years old with Graves' hyperthyroidism. The CDR3 spells CSASEGPGASVLTF. CDR3 bases: TGCAGTGCTAGTGAGGGACCTGGGGCCAGCGTCCTGACTTTC.